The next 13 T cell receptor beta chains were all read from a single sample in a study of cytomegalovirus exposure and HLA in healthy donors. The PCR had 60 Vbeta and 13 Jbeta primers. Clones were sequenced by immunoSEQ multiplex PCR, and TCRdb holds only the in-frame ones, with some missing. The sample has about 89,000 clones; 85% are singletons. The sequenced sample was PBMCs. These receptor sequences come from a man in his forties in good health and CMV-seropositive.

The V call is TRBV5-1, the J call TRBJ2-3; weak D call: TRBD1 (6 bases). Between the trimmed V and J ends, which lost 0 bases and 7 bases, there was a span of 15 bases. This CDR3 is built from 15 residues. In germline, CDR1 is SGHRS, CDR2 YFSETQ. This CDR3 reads CASSLEGVAWNTQYF. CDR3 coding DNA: TGCGCCAGCAGCTTGGAGGGGGTAGCTTGGAATACGCAGTATTTT. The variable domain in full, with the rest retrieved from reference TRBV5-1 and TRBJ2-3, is KAGVTQTPRYLIKTRGQQVTLSCSPISGHRSVSWYQQTPGQGLQFLFEYFSETQRNKGNFPGRFSGRQFSNSRSEMNVSTLELGDSALYLCASSLEGVAWNTQYFGPGTRLTVL.

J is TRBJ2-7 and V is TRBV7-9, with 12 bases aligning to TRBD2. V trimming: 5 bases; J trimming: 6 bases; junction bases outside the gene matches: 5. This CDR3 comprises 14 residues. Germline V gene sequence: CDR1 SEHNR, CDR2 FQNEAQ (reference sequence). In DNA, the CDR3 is TGTGCCAGCAGCGAACTAGCGGGAGGAGGCGAGCAGTACTTC. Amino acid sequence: CASSELAGGGEQYF.

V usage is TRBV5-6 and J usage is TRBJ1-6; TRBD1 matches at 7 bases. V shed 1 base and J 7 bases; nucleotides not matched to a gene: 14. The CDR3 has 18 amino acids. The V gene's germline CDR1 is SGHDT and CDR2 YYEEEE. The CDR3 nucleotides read TGTGCCAGCAGCTTGTGGGTAGGCTACAGGGGAAGAAATTCACCCCTCCACTTT. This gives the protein CASSLWVGYRGRNSPLHF.

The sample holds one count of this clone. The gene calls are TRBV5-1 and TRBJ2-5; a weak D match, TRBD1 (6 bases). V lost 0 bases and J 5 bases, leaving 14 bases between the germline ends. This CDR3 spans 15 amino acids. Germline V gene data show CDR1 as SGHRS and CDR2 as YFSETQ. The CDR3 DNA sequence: TGCGCCAGCAGCTTGGTAGGGCCTGGGGGCGAGACCCAGTACTTC. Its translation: CASSLVGPGGETQYF.

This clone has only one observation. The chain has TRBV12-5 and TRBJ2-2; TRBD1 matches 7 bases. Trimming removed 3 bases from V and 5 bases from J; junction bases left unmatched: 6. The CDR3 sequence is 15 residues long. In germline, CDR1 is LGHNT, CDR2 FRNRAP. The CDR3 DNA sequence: TGTGCTAGTGGTTTAGGGGACAGAATGACCGGGGAGCTGTTTTTT. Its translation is CASGLGDRMTGELFF.

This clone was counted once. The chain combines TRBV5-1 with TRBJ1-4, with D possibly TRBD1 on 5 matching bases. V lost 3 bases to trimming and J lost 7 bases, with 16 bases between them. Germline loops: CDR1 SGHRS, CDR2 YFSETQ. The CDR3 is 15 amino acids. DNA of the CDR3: TGCGCCAGCAGCTGGGGCGACAGTGTTCCTGAAAAACTGTTTTTT. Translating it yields CASSWGDSVPEKLFF.

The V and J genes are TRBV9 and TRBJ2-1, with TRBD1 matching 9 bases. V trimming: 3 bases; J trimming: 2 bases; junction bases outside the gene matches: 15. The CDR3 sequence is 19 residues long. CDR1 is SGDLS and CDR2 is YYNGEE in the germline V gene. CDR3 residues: CASSGTGGTLRGPYNEQFF. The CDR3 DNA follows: TGTGCCAGCAGCGGAACAGGGGGCACGTTGCGGGGTCCCTACAATGAGCAGTTCTTC.

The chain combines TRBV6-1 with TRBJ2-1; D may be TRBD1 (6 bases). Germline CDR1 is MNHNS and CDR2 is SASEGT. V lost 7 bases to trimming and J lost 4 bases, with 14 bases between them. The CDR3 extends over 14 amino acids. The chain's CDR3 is CASNGQNSYNEQFF. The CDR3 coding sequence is TGTGCCAGCAACGGACAGAACTCGTACAATGAGCAGTTCTTC.

The CDR3 nucleotides read TGTGCCAGCTCACCGGTCCGACAGGGATTCACAGATACGCAGTATTTT. This sequence encodes CASSPVRQGFTDTQYF. The rearrangement links TRBV18 to TRBJ2-3, with TRBD1 matching 7 bases. This CDR3 has 16 amino acids. V shed 3 bases, J shed 2 bases, and the junction held 8 bases outside the gene matches. The V gene's germline CDR1 is KGHSH and CDR2 LQKENI. The full variable domain, rest sourced from reference TRBV18 and TRBJ2-3, is NAGVMQNPRHLVRRRGQEARLRCSPMKGHSHVYWYRQLPEEGLKFMVYLQKENIIDESGMPKERFSAEFPKEGPSILRIQQVVRGDSAAYFCASSPVRQGFTDTQYFGPGTRLTVL.

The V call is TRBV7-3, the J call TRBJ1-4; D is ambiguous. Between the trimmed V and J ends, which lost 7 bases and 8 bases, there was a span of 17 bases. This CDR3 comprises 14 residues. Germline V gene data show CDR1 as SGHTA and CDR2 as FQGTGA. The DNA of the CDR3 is TGTGCCAGCAACCTGAAGAGGAGAGTGGAAAAACTGTTTTTT. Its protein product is CASNLKRRVEKLFF.

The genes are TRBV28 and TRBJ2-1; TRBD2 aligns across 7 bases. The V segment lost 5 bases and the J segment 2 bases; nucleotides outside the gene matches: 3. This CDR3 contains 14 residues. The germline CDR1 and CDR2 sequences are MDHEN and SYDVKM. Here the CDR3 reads CASSGGVPYNEQFF. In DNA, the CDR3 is TGTGCCAGCAGTGGGGGGGTGCCCTACAATGAGCAGTTCTTC. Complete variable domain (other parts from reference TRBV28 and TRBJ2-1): DVKVTQSSRYLVKRTGEKVFLECVQDMDHENMFWYRQDPGLGLRLIYFSYDVKMKEKGDIPEGYSVSREKKERFSLILESASTNQTSMYLCASSGGVPYNEQFFGPGTRLTVL.

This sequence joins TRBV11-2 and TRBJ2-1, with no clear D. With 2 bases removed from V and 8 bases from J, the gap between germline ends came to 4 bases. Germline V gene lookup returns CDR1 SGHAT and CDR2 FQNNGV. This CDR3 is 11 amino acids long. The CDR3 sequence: CASSLSDEQFF. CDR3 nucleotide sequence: TGTGCCAGCAGCTTATCTGATGAGCAGTTCTTC. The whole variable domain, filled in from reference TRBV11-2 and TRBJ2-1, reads EAGVAQSPRYKIIEKRQSVAFWCNPISGHATLYWYQQILGQGPKLLIQFQNNGVVDDSQLPKDRFSAERLKGVDSTLKIQPAKLEDSAVYLCASSLSDEQFFGPGTRLTVL.

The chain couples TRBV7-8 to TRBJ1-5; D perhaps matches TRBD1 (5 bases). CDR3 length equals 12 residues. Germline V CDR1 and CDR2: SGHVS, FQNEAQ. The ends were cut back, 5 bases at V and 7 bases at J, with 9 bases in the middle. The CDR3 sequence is CASSVRGQPQHF. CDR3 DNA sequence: TGTGCCAGCAGCGTTAGGGGCCAGCCCCAGCATTTT.